This T cell receptor (beta chain) was obtained from a study of blood T cell repertoires in COVID-19. About the research overall: From the United States, Italy and Spain came samples of acute and convalescent COVID-19. T cells, B-cell-depleted T cells, or PBMCs supplied cDNA or gDNA.

Clones were read by immunoSEQ multiplex PCR, and TCRdb kept only the in-frame ones, dropping some. The repertoire holds around 450,000 clones, with around 90% as singletons. Germline CDR1 and CDR2: SNHLY and FYNNEI. The CDR3 extends over 18 amino acids. Trimming took 4 bases from V and 0 from J; bases not matched to a gene: 10. Everyone who took part was about 18 to 90 years old, and they came from 24 US areas. Cohort 3 recovery required two negative PCRs, clearance, or symptom resolution. This TCR came from a man between 18 and 29 years old who had recovered from COVID-19. Sequencing input: PBMCs or T cells enriched from blood (not recorded which). This chain joins TRBV2 and TRBJ2-2; 8 bases agree with TRBD2. CDR3 nucleotide sequence: TGTGCCAGCAGTGGTAAGCGGGGGCTTATTTCGAACACCGGGGAGCTGTTTTTT. Protein product: CASSGKRGLISNTGELFF.